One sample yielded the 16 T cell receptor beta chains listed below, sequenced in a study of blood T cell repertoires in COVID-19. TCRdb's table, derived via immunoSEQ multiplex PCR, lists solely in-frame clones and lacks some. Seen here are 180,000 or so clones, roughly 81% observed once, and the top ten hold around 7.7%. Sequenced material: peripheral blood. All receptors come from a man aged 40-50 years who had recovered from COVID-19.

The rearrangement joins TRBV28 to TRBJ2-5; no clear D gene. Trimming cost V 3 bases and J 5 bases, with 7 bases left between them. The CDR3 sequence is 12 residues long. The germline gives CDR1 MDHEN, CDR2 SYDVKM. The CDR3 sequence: CASSFQKETQYF. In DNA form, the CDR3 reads TGTGCCAGCAGTTTTCAGAAGGAGACCCAGTACTTC.

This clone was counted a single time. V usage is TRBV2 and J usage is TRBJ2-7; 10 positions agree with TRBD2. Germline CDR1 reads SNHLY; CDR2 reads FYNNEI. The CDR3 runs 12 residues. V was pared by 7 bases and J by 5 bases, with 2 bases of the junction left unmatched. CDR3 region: CASTLAGDEQYF. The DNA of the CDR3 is TGTGCCAGCACTCTAGCGGGAGACGAGCAGTACTTC.

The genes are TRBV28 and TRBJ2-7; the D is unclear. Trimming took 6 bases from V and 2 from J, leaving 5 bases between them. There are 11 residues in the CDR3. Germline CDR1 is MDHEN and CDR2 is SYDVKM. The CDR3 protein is CASSATYEQYF. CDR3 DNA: TGTGCCAGCAGCGCTACCTACGAGCAGTACTTC. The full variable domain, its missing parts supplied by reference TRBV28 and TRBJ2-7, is DVKVTQSSRYLVKRTGEKVFLECVQDMDHENMFWYRQDPGLGLRLIYFSYDVKMKEKGDIPEGYSVSREKKERFSLILESASTNQTSMYLCASSATYEQYFGPGTRLTVT.

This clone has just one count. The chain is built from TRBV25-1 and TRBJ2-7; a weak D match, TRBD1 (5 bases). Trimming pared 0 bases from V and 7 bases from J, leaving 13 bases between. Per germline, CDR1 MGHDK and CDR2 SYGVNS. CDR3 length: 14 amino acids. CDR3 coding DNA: TGTGCCAGCAGTGAATATGCAGGGTCTTTGGAGCAGTACTTC. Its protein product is CASSEYAGSLEQYF.

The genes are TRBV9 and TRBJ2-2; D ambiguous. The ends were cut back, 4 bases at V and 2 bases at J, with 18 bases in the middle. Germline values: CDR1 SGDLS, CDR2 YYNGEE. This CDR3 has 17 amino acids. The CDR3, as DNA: TGTGCCAGCAGCCACCCAAAGGTCGACTTTAACACCGGGGAGCTGTTTTTT. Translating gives CASSHPKVDFNTGELFF.

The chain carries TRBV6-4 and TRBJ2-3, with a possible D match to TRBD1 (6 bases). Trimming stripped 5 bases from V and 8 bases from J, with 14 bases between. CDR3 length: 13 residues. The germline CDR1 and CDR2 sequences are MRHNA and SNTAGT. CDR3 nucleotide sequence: TGTGCCAGCAGTCTACAGGGAGAGGGTACGCAGTATTTT. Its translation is CASSLQGEGTQYF.

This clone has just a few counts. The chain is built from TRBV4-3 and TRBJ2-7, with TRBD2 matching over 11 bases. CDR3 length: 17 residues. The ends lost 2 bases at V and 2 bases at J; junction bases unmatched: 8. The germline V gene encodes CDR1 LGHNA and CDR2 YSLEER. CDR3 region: CASSQQGTSGYPYEQYF. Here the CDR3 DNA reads TGCGCCAGCAGCCAACAAGGGACTAGCGGTTATCCCTACGAGCAGTACTTC.

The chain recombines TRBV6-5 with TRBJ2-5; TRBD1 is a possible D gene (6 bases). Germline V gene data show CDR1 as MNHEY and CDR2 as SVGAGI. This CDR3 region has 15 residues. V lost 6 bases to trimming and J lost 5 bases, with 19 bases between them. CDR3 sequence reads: CASRGTGTSLETQYF. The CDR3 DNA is TGTGCCAGCAGGGGTACCGGGACAAGTTTGGAGACCCAGTACTTC.

CDR3 sequence (DNA): TGTGCCAGTAGTATAGTTCAGGGAAGGAAGAACACTGAAGCTTTCTTT. Translation gives CASSIVQGRKNTEAFF. This rearrangement joins TRBV19 to TRBJ1-1, with D tentatively TRBD1 (5 bases). Trimming pared 1 base from V and 1 base from J, leaving 13 bases between. Germline assignment: CDR1 LNHDA and CDR2 SQIVND (reference sequence). The CDR3 has 16 amino acids.

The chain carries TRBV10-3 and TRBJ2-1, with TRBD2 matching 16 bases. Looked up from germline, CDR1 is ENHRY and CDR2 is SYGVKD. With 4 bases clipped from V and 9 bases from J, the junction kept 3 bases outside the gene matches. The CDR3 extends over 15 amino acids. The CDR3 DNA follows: TGTGCCATCAGTGGGGGACTAGCGGGAGGGGCTGAGCAGTTCTTC. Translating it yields CAISGGLAGGAEQFF.

CDR3 sequence (DNA): TGTGCCAGCAGCTTGTACTCAGGGAGGAAGAACACTGAAGCTTTCTTT. It specifies CASSLYSGRKNTEAFF. The chain carries TRBV5-6 and TRBJ1-1; tentative D call: TRBD1 (5 bases). From germline, CDR1 is SGHDT and CDR2 YYEEEE. The CDR3 loop spans 16 amino acids. Trimming cost V 1 base and J 1 base, with 14 bases left between them.

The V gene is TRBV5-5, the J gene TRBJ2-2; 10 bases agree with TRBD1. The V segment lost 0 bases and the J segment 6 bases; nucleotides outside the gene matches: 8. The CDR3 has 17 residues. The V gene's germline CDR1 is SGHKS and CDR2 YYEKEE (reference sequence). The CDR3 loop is CASSLGTGGAWAGELFF. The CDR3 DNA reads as TGTGCCAGCAGCTTGGGGACAGGGGGAGCGTGGGCCGGGGAGCTGTTTTTT.

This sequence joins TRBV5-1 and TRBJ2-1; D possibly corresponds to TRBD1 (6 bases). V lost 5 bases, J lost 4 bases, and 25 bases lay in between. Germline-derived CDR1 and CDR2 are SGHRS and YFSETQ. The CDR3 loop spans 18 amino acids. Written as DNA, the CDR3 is TGCGCCAGCAGGCCAGGATTAGGGTCAAGGGGGACATACAATGAGCAGTTCTTC. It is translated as CASRPGLGSRGTYNEQFF. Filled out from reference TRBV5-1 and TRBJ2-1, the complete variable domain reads KAGVTQTPRYLIKTRGQQVTLSCSPISGHRSVSWYQQTPGQGLQFLFEYFSETQRNKGNFPGRFSGRQFSNSRSEMNVSTLELGDSALYLCASRPGLGSRGTYNEQFFGPGTRLTVL.

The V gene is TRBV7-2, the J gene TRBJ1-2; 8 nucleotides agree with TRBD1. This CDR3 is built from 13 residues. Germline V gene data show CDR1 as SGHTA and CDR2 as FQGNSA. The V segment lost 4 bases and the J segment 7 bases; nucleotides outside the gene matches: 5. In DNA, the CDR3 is TGTGCCAGCAGCTCACCGACAGGGGCTGGCTACACCTTC. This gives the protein CASSSPTGAGYTF.

The CDR3 is CASSVTGGANTGELFF. The CDR3 coding sequence is TGTGCCAGCAGTGTCACAGGGGGCGCGAACACCGGGGAGCTGTTTTTT. The V call is TRBV6-2 or TRBV6-3, the J call TRBJ2-2; 9 nucleotides align to TRBD1. The junction had 4 bases not matched to a gene; V was cut back by 5 bases and J by 0 bases. CDR3 size: 16 residues. CDR1 is MNHEY and CDR2 is SVGEGT in the germline V gene.

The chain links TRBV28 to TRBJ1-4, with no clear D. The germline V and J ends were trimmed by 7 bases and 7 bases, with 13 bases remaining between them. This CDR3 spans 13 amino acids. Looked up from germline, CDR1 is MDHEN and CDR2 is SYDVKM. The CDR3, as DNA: TGTGCCAGCAATTCCAAGCCTGTTGAAAAACTGTTTTTT. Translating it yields CASNSKPVEKLFF.